This T cell receptor beta chain was sequenced during a study of response to subunit inactivated influenza vaccine. Study results and limitations: It was suggested by the authors that few new T cells are recruited by each seasonal influenza vaccination.

With 4 bases removed from V and 4 bases from J, the gap between germline ends came to 17 bases. This CDR3 spans 15 amino acids. Germline-derived CDR1 and CDR2 are SQVTM and ANQGSEA. TCRdb fed the RT-PCR reads into MiXCR, producing one record per CDR3 protein. Here the sample spans approximately 520,000 distinct CDR3 sequences, about 15% being singletons. For this clonotype: Antigen unknown.

The source of this sequence is a man aged 50 to 69 who received an inactivated influenza vaccine. The sample was CD4+ T cells sorted from PBMCs, taken 23 to 25 months after vaccination. The chain has TRBV29-1 and TRBJ2-1; D is ambiguous. The CDR3 spells CSVVLARGGYNEQFF. The CDR3 DNA is TGCAGCGTTGTCCTCGCTCGCGGTGGGTACAATGAGCAGTTCTTC.